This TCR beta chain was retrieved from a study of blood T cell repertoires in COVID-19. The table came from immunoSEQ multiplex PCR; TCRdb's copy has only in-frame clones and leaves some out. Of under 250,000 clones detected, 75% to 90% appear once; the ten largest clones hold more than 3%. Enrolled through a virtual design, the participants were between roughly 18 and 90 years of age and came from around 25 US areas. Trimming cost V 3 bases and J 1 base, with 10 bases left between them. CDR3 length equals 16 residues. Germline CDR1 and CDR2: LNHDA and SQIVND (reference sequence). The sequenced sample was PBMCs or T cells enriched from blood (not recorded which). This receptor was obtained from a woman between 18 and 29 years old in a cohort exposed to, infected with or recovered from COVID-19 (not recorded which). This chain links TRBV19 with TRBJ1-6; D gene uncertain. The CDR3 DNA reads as TGTGCCAGTAGTATGCGTCCAGGTTCCTATAATTCACCCCTCCACTTT. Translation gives CASSMRPGSYNSPLHF.